One and the same sample provided the 21 T cell receptor beta chains below, sequenced in a study of cytomegalovirus exposure and HLA in healthy donors. The PCR used 60 Vbeta and 13 Jbeta primers. Clones were sequenced by immunoSEQ multiplex PCR, and TCRdb holds only the in-frame ones, with some missing. Of fewer than 120,000 clones in the sample, more than 65% were seen once. The sequenced sample was PBMCs. These receptors originate from a man younger than 40 in good health and CMV-seropositive.

This clone was seen only a few times. V gene TRBV19 combines with J gene TRBJ1-4; possible D gene TRBD1, 5 bases. CDR1 and CDR2 from the germline V gene are LNHDA and SQIVND (reference sequence). The CDR3 spans 15 residues. V was shortened by 2 bases and J by 8 bases, with 15 bases between the two germline ends. CDR3 sequence: CASSIRGGEDEKLFF. The CDR3 bases are TGTGCCAGTAGTATAAGGGGAGGGGAGGACGAAAAACTGTTTTTT.

The chain carries TRBV11-2 and TRBJ1-2; 9 bases map to TRBD1. V shed 8 bases and J 3 bases; nucleotides not matched to a gene: 10. The germline gives CDR1 SGHAT, CDR2 FQNNGV. The CDR3 length is 15 residues. The CDR3 bases are TGTGCCAGCGGTCGGGACAGGGATCCTTACTATGGCTACACCTTC. This translates into CASGRDRDPYYGYTF.

V is TRBV5-8 and J is TRBJ2-7, with D possibly TRBD1 on 6 matching bases. Germline V lookup: CDR1 SGHTS, CDR2 YDEGEE. CDR3 length equals 16 residues. V dropped 0 bases and J dropped 6 bases, with 19 bases sitting between them. CDR3 sequence (DNA): TGTGCCAGCAGCTTGGAGTTGCAGGGGCTTAATTGCGAGCAGTACTTC. This encodes CASSLELQGLNCEQYF.

The chain combines TRBV25-1 with TRBJ2-5; 8 bases fit TRBD2. The CDR3 runs 15 residues. CDR1 MGHDK and CDR2 SYGVNS come from the germline V gene. Trimming at V came to 6 bases and at J to 2 bases, leaving 8 bases not matched to a gene. CDR3 amino acids: CASSGGSGVQETQYF. Written as DNA, the CDR3 is TGTGCCAGCAGCGGCGGTAGCGGGGTTCAAGAGACCCAGTACTTC.

This clone was detected a few times. The J gene is TRBJ2-5, the V gene TRBV18; TRBD2 matches at 7 bases. V shed 4 bases and J 2 bases; nucleotides not matched to a gene: 1. Germline CDR1 reads KGHSH; CDR2 reads LQKENI. The CDR3 runs to 13 residues. The CDR3 is CASSRAGQETQYF. Written as DNA, the CDR3 is TGTGCCAGCTCACGAGCGGGACAAGAGACCCAGTACTTC.

The chain is built from TRBV11-2 and TRBJ2-7; maybe TRBD2 (6 bases). Trimming left V 8 bases short and J 3 bases short, with 14 bases between. The CDR3 totals 13 residues. Germline CDR1 is SGHAT and CDR2 is FQNNGV. The CDR3 coding sequence is TGTGCCAGCGGTGGGCTAGCGATCTACGAGCAGTACTTC. Encoded protein: CASGGLAIYEQYF.

The chain uses TRBV7-2 and TRBJ1-1; 7 positions match TRBD1. Germline assignment: CDR1 SGHTA and CDR2 FQGNSA. This CDR3 is built from 16 residues. V dropped 1 base and J dropped 4; count of bases not matched to a gene: 9. CDR3 region: CASSLGRQGWRTEAFF. CDR3 nucleotide sequence: TGTGCCAGCAGCTTAGGCCGACAGGGCTGGCGCACTGAAGCTTTCTTT.

The V and J genes are TRBV4-1 and TRBJ2-5, with TRBD1 matching 7 bases. The J call may not be correct, given that the DNA end is closer to TRBJ2-7. Germline assignment: CDR1 MGHRA and CDR2 YSYEKL. This CDR3 has 15 amino acids. CDR3 region: CASSHEETGMYEQYF. DNA of the CDR3: TGCGCCAGCAGCCACGAAGAGACAGGGATGTACGAGCAGTACTTC.

V gene TRBV19 combines with J gene TRBJ2-7; D gene ambiguous. There are 15 residues in the CDR3. V was cut by 0 bases and J by 6 bases, with 15 bases left in between. Germline V lookup: CDR1 LNHDA, CDR2 SQIVND (reference sequence). The CDR3 is CASSIEATEIVEQYF. The CDR3, as DNA: TGTGCCAGTAGTATAGAAGCCACCGAAATAGTCGAGCAGTACTTC. The variable domain in full, completed from reference TRBV19 and TRBJ2-7, reads DGGITQSPKYLFRKEGQNVTLSCEQNLNHDAMYWYRQDPGQGLRLIYYSQIVNDFQKGDIAEGYSVSREKKESFPLTVTSAQKNPTAFYLCASSIEATEIVEQYFGPGTRLTVT.

The V and J genes are TRBV7-6 and TRBJ1-2; the D gene is possibly TRBD1 (5 bases). In germline, CDR1 is SGHVS, CDR2 FNYEAQ. The CDR3 is 13 amino acids. Trimming cost V 5 bases and J 1 base, with 8 bases left between them. The CDR3 here is CASSPDSNYGYTF. The CDR3 DNA follows: TGTGCCAGCAGCCCCGACAGTAACTATGGCTACACCTTC.

The chain employs TRBV19 and TRBJ2-7, with D hard to call. Trimming removed 5 bases from V and 0 bases from J, with 11 bases in between. Per germline, CDR1 LNHDA and CDR2 SQIVND (reference sequence). The CDR3 totals 14 residues. Here the CDR3 reads CASSRQVFSYEQYF. In DNA, the CDR3 is TGTGCCAGTAGTCGGCAGGTTTTCTCCTACGAGCAGTACTTC. Filled out from reference TRBV19 and TRBJ2-7, the complete variable domain reads DGGITQSPKYLFRKEGQNVTLSCEQNLNHDAMYWYRQDPGQGLRLIYYSQIVNDFQKGDIAEGYSVSREKKESFPLTVTSAQKNPTAFYLCASSRQVFSYEQYFGPGTRLTVT.

V is TRBV4-1 and J is TRBJ2-2, with D possibly being TRBD1 (5 bases). V gave up 1 base and J gave up 3 bases, with 6 bases separating them. CDR1 is MGHRA and CDR2 is YSYEKL in the germline V gene. This CDR3 is built from 14 residues. The CDR3 region has the DNA TGCGCCAGCAGCCAAGGACAGCACACCGGGGAGCTGTTTTTT. It is translated as CASSQGQHTGELFF.

The chain uses TRBV4-1 and TRBJ2-1, with 9 bases identical to TRBD2. Germline CDR1 reads MGHRA; CDR2 reads YSYEKL. After removal of 0 bases from V and 6 bases from J, the junction contained 12 bases not matched to a gene. The CDR3 is 18 residues long. CDR3 nucleotide sequence: TGCGCCAGCAGCCAAGATGGGGGACTAGCAGTAGGTTTCAATGAGCAGTTCTTC. It encodes CASSQDGGLAVGFNEQFF.

This sequence joins TRBV25-1 and TRBJ1-6; 7 bases map to TRBD1. The CDR3 totals 16 residues. CDR1 and CDR2 (germline): MGHDK, SYGVNS. After removal of 0 bases from V and 3 bases from J, the junction contained 2 bases not matched to a gene. The CDR3 bases are TGTGCCAGCAGTGAATACCGGACAGGCTATAATTCACCCCTCCACTTT. It specifies CASSEYRTGYNSPLHF.

This clone was seen a handful of times. The rearrangement joins TRBV7-3 to TRBJ2-6; D not resolved. Germline V gene sequence: CDR1 SGHTA, CDR2 FQGTGA. V was trimmed by 4 bases and J by 0 bases, leaving 4 bases between them. The CDR3 spans 14 residues. The DNA for the CDR3 is TGTGCCAGCAGCTCGTACTCTGGGGCCAACGTCCTGACTTTC. Its protein is CASSSYSGANVLTF.

V gene TRBV28 combines with J gene TRBJ1-1; D unresolved. The CDR3 runs to 14 residues. CDR1 and CDR2 from the germline V gene are MDHEN and SYDVKM. V shed 5 bases and J shed 1 base, with 11 bases lying between them. In DNA form, the CDR3 reads TGTGCCAGCAGTCCGACAATGGCGAACACTGAAGCTTTCTTT. This encodes CASSPTMANTEAFF.

In this sample, this clone turned up a few times. CDR3 nucleotides: TGTGCCAGCAGTGATAGCCACACCGGGGAGCTGTTTTTT. Amino acids: CASSDSHTGELFF. The J gene is TRBJ2-2, the V gene TRBV6-1; D not certain. CDR3 length: 13 residues. V was cut by 3 bases and J by 3 bases, with 5 bases left in between. Germline CDR1 and CDR2: MNHNS and SASEGT.

V and J are TRBV7-8 and TRBJ2-7; TRBD2 agrees at 7 bases. Per germline, CDR1 SGHVS and CDR2 FQNEAQ. The CDR3 extends over 14 amino acids. V lost 2 bases, J lost 4 bases, and 5 bases stayed unmatched. The CDR3 is CASSLMGGTYEQYF. Written as DNA, the CDR3 is TGTGCCAGCAGCTTAATGGGGGGGACTTACGAGCAGTACTTC.

The rearrangement joins TRBV2 to TRBJ1-5, with 9 bases lining up with TRBD1. The germline V gene encodes CDR1 SNHLY and CDR2 FYNNEI. The CDR3 is 15 amino acids. The trim removed 6 bases at V and 7 bases at J, leaving 10 bases unmatched. The DNA for the CDR3 is TGTGCCAGCAGGAATCCGGGACAGGGAGGACAGCCCCAGCATTTT. Encoded protein: CASRNPGQGGQPQHF.

J is TRBJ2-3 and V is TRBV5-6, with 15 bases identical to TRBD2. Germline V gene data show CDR1 as SGHDT and CDR2 as YYEEEE. V gave up 3 bases and J gave up 6 bases; unmatched junction bases: 14. CDR3 size: 19 residues. Here the CDR3 reads CASSSGLAGGYWGRDTQYF. CDR3 DNA sequence: TGTGCCAGCAGCTCAGGACTAGCGGGGGGGTACTGGGGTAGGGATACGCAGTATTTT.

The rearrangement joins TRBV5-1 to TRBJ1-2; D is unresolved. Germline-derived CDR1 and CDR2 are SGHRS and YFSETQ. V dropped 4 bases and J dropped 5 bases, with 18 bases sitting between them. This CDR3 contains 15 residues. The CDR3 reads CASSLDHGERYGYTF. The CDR3 bases are TGCGCCAGCAGCCTGGACCATGGGGAGAGATATGGCTACACCTTC.